These 5 T cell receptor beta chains were sequenced from one sample in a study of blood T cell repertoires in COVID-19. Profiled with immunoSEQ multiplex PCR; TCRdb holds only in-frame clones, not every one. The top ten clones hold 2% to 2.5% of a sample with 300,000 or so clones, roughly 92% of them seen once. Sequencing was done on a sample of peripheral blood. The receptors shown here come from a woman aged 25 to 39 with COVID-19, enrolled during active disease.

The V and J genes are TRBV9 and TRBJ1-2, with 8 positions matching TRBD1. J was trimmed by 1 base and V by 2 bases; bases with no gene match: 1. The CDR3 totals 14 residues. From germline, CDR1 is SGDLS and CDR2 YYNGEE. The CDR3 DNA is TGTGCCAGCAGCGTTACAGGGGGTAACTATGGCTACACCTTC. This codes for CASSVTGGNYGYTF.

The chain links TRBV6-5 to TRBJ1-6; 10 nucleotides line up with TRBD1. The germline CDR1 and CDR2 sequences are MNHEY and SVGAGI. The CDR3 totals 13 residues. The J segment lost 8 bases and the V segment lost 6 bases, leaving 1 base of the junction unmatched. CDR3 DNA: TGTGCCAGCAGAGGGACAGGGGATTCACCCCTCCACTTT. Translation gives CASRGTGDSPLHF.

V gene TRBV27 combines with J gene TRBJ2-1; 13 nucleotides align to TRBD2. Germline V gene sequence: CDR1 MNHEY, CDR2 SMNVEV (reference sequence). The CDR3 length is 16 residues. J was trimmed by 2 bases and V by 6 bases; bases with no gene match: 4. In nucleotides, the CDR3 is TGTGCCAGCAGACTACTAGCGGGAGGGCCCTACAATGAGCAGTTCTTC. It is translated as CASRLLAGGPYNEQFF.

The J gene is TRBJ1-3, the V gene TRBV30, with a tentative D call TRBD1 (5 bases). Trimming took 4 bases from V and 4 from J, leaving 11 bases between them. This CDR3 spans 13 amino acids. The germline gives CDR1 GTSNPN, CDR2 SVGIG (reference sequence). This CDR3 reads CAWNNGAGNTIYF. In nucleotides, the CDR3 is TGTGCCTGGAATAATGGGGCAGGAAACACCATATATTTT.

J is TRBJ2-1 and V is TRBV5-1; 10 bases fit TRBD2. Germline lookup yields CDR1 SGHRS and CDR2 YFSETQ. CDR3 length: 15 amino acids. The V and J ends lost 3 bases and 8 bases, in that order; junction bases with no gene match: 8. The CDR3 loop reads CASSSGTSELDEQFF. CDR3 bases: TGCGCCAGCAGCTCCGGGACTAGCGAATTGGATGAGCAGTTCTTC.